This T cell receptor beta chain was recovered during a study of T cell repertoires in cytomegalovirus infection. On the study more broadly: CMV infection and matching HLA type were both indicated by public TCR beta signatures.

Germline CDR1 reads MNHNS; CDR2 reads SASEGT. CDR3 length equals 15 residues. V lost 1 base to trimming and J lost 4 bases, with 14 bases between them. In the case of this clonotype: Its antigen is undetermined.

MiXCR was run by TCRdb on the reads, yielding one entry per CDR3 protein. The profile shows 71,000 or so distinct CDR3 sequences, more than 20% of them singletons. The rearrangement uses TRBV6-1 and TRBJ2-7, with TRBD1 as a possible D gene (6 bases). This receptor was obtained from a human donor in good health (CMV status not recorded). Some clones in this sample may be carry-over from other donors' samples. The sample in question was CD8+ T cells from cultured PBMCs, obtained from culture after CMV antigen stimulation. The CDR3 loop reads CASSEEKDSQYEQYF. DNA of the CDR3: TGTGCCAGCAGTGAAGAAAAGGACAGCCAATACGAGCAGTACTTC.